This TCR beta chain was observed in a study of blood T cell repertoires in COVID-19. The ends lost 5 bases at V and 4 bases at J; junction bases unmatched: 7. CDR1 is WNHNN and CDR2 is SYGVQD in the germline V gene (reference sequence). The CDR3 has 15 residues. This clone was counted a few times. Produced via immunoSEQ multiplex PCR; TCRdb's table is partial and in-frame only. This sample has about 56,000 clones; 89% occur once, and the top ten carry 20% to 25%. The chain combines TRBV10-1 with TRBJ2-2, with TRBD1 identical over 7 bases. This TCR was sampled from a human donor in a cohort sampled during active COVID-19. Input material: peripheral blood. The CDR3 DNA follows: TGCGCCAGCAGTCCTAGGGACAGCGGCACCGGGGAGCTGTTTTTT. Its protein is CASSPRDSGTGELFF.